Listed below are T cell receptor beta chains from one sample, sequenced in a study of cytomegalovirus exposure and HLA in healthy donors. Some clones are missing from TCRdb's copy, which holds only in-frame ones; the method was immunoSEQ multiplex PCR. The sample data list roughly 120,000 clones. The sample was PBMCs. These receptor sequences come from a young man in good health and CMV-seronegative. Both conserved end residues are part of each CDR3. Fields, in order: V gene, J gene, D gene, CDR3 protein, CDR3 DNA. D genes are given only for firm matches.

v_call: TRBV6-5; j_call: TRBJ1-5; d_call: -; cdr3_aa: CASSSRGSNQPQHF; cdr3_nt: TGTGCCAGCAGTTCCAGGGGAAGCAATCAGCCCCAGCATTTT
v_call: TRBV2; j_call: TRBJ1-2; d_call: -; cdr3_aa: CASRGGHYGYTF; cdr3_nt: TGTGCCAGCAGGGGGGGGCACTATGGCTACACCTTC
v_call: TRBV27; j_call: TRBJ1-2; d_call: -; cdr3_aa: CASSLGQGANYGYTF; cdr3_nt: TGTGCCAGCAGTTTAGGGCAGGGCGCTAACTATGGCTACACCTTC
v_call: TRBV15; j_call: TRBJ2-7; d_call: TRBD1; cdr3_aa: CATSSASGQAYEQYF; cdr3_nt: TGTGCCACCAGCAGCGCCTCGGGACAGGCCTACGAGCAGTACTTC
v_call: TRBV9; j_call: TRBJ2-2; d_call: TRBD1; cdr3_aa: CASSFSRDRSTGELFF; cdr3_nt: TGTGCCAGCAGCTTCTCGCGGGACAGGAGCACCGGGGAGCTGTTTTTT
v_call: TRBV19; j_call: TRBJ2-7; d_call: TRBD1; cdr3_aa: CASRDRGASYEQYF; cdr3_nt: TGTGCCAGTAGGGACAGGGGGGCCTCCTACGAGCAGTACTTC
v_call: TRBV10-2; j_call: TRBJ2-5; d_call: TRBD1; cdr3_aa: CASSFPDTPGGETQYF; cdr3_nt: TGCGCCAGCAGTTTCCCGGACACTCCAGGGGGAGAGACCCAGTACTTC
v_call: TRBV7-6; j_call: TRBJ1-1; d_call: -; cdr3_aa: CASSAIQGQEAFF; cdr3_nt: TGTGCCAGCAGCGCCATACAGGGTCAAGAAGCTTTCTTT
v_call: TRBV6-5; j_call: TRBJ2-7; d_call: TRBD1; cdr3_aa: CASEGTGTGSREQYF; cdr3_nt: TGTGCCAGCGAGGGAACCGGGACAGGATCCCGCGAGCAGTACTTC
v_call: TRBV2; j_call: TRBJ1-1; d_call: -; cdr3_aa: CASSGATVNTEAFF; cdr3_nt: TGTGCCAGCAGTGGGGCCACAGTGAACACTGAAGCTTTCTTT
v_call: TRBV2; j_call: TRBJ1-3; d_call: -; cdr3_aa: CASKKTLMSSGNTIYF; cdr3_nt: TGTGCCAGCAAGAAGACACTGATGAGCTCTGGAAACACCATATATTTT
v_call: TRBV5-4; j_call: TRBJ2-1; d_call: TRBD2; cdr3_aa: CASSAGTRPNEQFF; cdr3_nt: TGTGCCAGCAGCGCCGGGACTAGGCCCAATGAGCAGTTCTTC
v_call: TRBV5-4; j_call: TRBJ2-7; d_call: TRBD1; cdr3_aa: CASSLATRSGTGNSYEQYF; cdr3_nt: TGTGCCAGCAGCTTGGCTACTCGCTCCGGGACAGGGAACTCCTACGAGCAGTACTTC
v_call: TRBV15; j_call: TRBJ1-5; d_call: TRBD1; cdr3_aa: CATNPGTGDNQPQHF; cdr3_nt: TGTGCCACAAACCCCGGGACAGGGGATAATCAGCCCCAGCATTTT
v_call: TRBV5-1; j_call: TRBJ2-3; d_call: -; cdr3_aa: CASSLGGTGGTDTQYF; cdr3_nt: TGCGCCAGCAGCTTGGGAGGTACGGGGGGCACAGATACGCAGTATTTT
v_call: TRBV6-1; j_call: TRBJ1-1; d_call: TRBD1; cdr3_aa: CASRDRGGANTEAFF; cdr3_nt: TGTGCCAGCAGGGACAGGGGTGGGGCGAACACTGAAGCTTTCTTT
v_call: TRBV4-2; j_call: TRBJ2-1; d_call: TRBD2; cdr3_aa: CASSAEWGAGPYNEQFF; cdr3_nt: TGTGCCAGCAGTGCCGAGTGGGGAGCGGGGCCCTACAATGAGCAGTTCTTC
v_call: TRBV10-1; j_call: TRBJ1-4; d_call: -; cdr3_aa: CATQGSTNEKLFF; cdr3_nt: TGCGCCACCCAGGGATCGACTAATGAAAAACTGTTTTTT
v_call: TRBV7-3; j_call: TRBJ2-7; d_call: -; cdr3_aa: CASSFGVGYEQYF; cdr3_nt: TGTGCCAGCAGCTTCGGGGTAGGGTACGAGCAGTACTTC
v_call: TRBV2; j_call: TRBJ1-3; d_call: -; cdr3_aa: CASSLDNSGNTIYF; cdr3_nt: TGTGCCAGCAGTCTCGACAACTCTGGAAACACCATATATTTT
v_call: TRBV30; j_call: TRBJ1-2; d_call: -; cdr3_aa: CAWSVGLNGYTF; cdr3_nt: TGTGCCTGGAGTGTGGGACTGAATGGCTACACCTTC
v_call: TRBV7-2; j_call: TRBJ2-3; d_call: TRBD2; cdr3_aa: CASSLNGAAGGSDTQYF; cdr3_nt: TGTGCCAGCAGCTTAAATGGCGCCGCGGGGGGTTCGGATACGCAGTATTTT
v_call: TRBV4-1; j_call: TRBJ1-2; d_call: -; cdr3_aa: CASSNAPGGDYGYTF; cdr3_nt: TGCGCCAGCAGCAACGCTCCGGGGGGAGACTATGGCTACACCTTC
v_call: TRBV6-1; j_call: TRBJ2-1; d_call: -; cdr3_aa: CASSEAGYNEQFF; cdr3_nt: TGTGCCAGCAGTGAAGCCGGCTACAATGAGCAGTTCTTC
v_call: TRBV9; j_call: TRBJ2-1; d_call: TRBD1; cdr3_aa: CASSAYTGTAQNEQFF; cdr3_nt: TGTGCCAGCAGCGCTTACACCGGGACAGCGCAGAATGAGCAGTTCTTC
v_call: TRBV18; j_call: TRBJ2-1; d_call: TRBD2; cdr3_aa: CASSPLGLAVNNEQFF; cdr3_nt: TGTGCCAGCTCACCTCTCGGACTAGCGGTTAACAATGAGCAGTTCTTC
v_call: TRBV5-8; j_call: TRBJ2-4; d_call: TRBD2; cdr3_aa: CASSLARPGAGGLAKNIQYF; cdr3_nt: TGTGCCAGCAGCTTGGCTAGGCCCGGGGCGGGAGGACTAGCCAAAAACATTCAGTACTTC
v_call: TRBV4-1; j_call: TRBJ1-4; d_call: -; cdr3_aa: CASSQLEATNEKLFF; cdr3_nt: TGCGCCAGCAGCCAGCTGGAGGCAACTAATGAAAAACTGTTTTTT
v_call: TRBV19; j_call: TRBJ2-7; d_call: TRBD1; cdr3_aa: CASSMGTGGYEQYF; cdr3_nt: TGTGCCAGTAGTATGGGGACAGGGGGCTACGAGCAGTACTTC
v_call: TRBV18; j_call: TRBJ2-1; d_call: TRBD2; cdr3_aa: CASSSLGGTSYNEQFF; cdr3_nt: TGTGCCAGCTCATCCCTCGGGGGGACCTCCTACAATGAGCAGTTCTTC
v_call: TRBV27; j_call: TRBJ1-1; d_call: -; cdr3_aa: CASSLRRNTEAFF; cdr3_nt: TGTGCCAGCAGTTTAAGGAGGAACACTGAAGCTTTCTTT
v_call: TRBV7-9; j_call: TRBJ1-5; d_call: -; cdr3_aa: CASSPSVDQPQHF; cdr3_nt: TGTGCCAGCAGCCCATCTGTAGATCAGCCCCAGCATTTT
v_call: TRBV6-1; j_call: TRBJ2-3; d_call: -; cdr3_aa: CASAPTISTDTQYF; cdr3_nt: TGTGCCAGCGCGCCGACAATTAGCACAGATACGCAGTATTTT
v_call: TRBV19; j_call: TRBJ1-2; d_call: TRBD1; cdr3_aa: CASSASGTDNYGYTF; cdr3_nt: TGTGCCAGTAGTGCCTCCGGGACAGACAACTATGGCTACACCTTC
v_call: TRBV6-6; j_call: TRBJ1-6; d_call: -; cdr3_aa: CASINLSSYNSPLHF; cdr3_nt: TGTGCCAGCATTAATTTGAGCTCCTATAATTCACCCCTCCACTTT
v_call: TRBV29-1; j_call: TRBJ1-2; d_call: TRBD1; cdr3_aa: CSVHWTGEDPNYGYTF; cdr3_nt: TGCAGCGTTCATTGGACAGGGGAAGACCCTAACTATGGCTACACCTTC
v_call: TRBV5-1; j_call: TRBJ2-5; d_call: -; cdr3_aa: CASSQGQETQYF; cdr3_nt: TGCGCCAGCAGCCAAGGACAGGAGACCCAGTACTTC
v_call: TRBV5-1; j_call: TRBJ2-7; d_call: -; cdr3_aa: CASSLGPARDEQYF; cdr3_nt: TGCGCCAGCAGCTTGGGACCCGCCAGGGACGAGCAGTACTTC
v_call: TRBV21-1; j_call: TRBJ2-5; d_call: -; cdr3_aa: CASRTGQETQYF; cdr3_nt: TGTGCCAGCAGAACAGGCCAAGAGACCCAGTACTTC
v_call: TRBV7-2; j_call: TRBJ2-5; d_call: TRBD1; cdr3_aa: CASSLQDRLKETQYF; cdr3_nt: TGTGCCAGCAGCTTACAGGACAGGCTGAAAGAGACCCAGTACTTC
v_call: TRBV10-2; j_call: TRBJ1-4; d_call: -; cdr3_aa: CATLLEKLFF; cdr3_nt: TGCGCCACCCTTCTAGAAAAACTGTTTTTT
v_call: TRBV2; j_call: TRBJ1-5; d_call: -; cdr3_aa: CASSDLGGSNQPQHF; cdr3_nt: TGTGCCAGCAGTGACTTGGGGGGGAGCAATCAGCCCCAGCATTTT
v_call: TRBV6-5; j_call: TRBJ2-7; d_call: TRBD1; cdr3_aa: CASSGGQGAHNEQYF; cdr3_nt: TGTGCCAGCAGTGGGGGACAGGGGGCGCACAACGAGCAGTACTTC
v_call: TRBV7-2; j_call: TRBJ2-7; d_call: TRBD2; cdr3_aa: CASSSYSGAHYEQYF; cdr3_nt: TGTGCCAGCAGCTCTTATAGCGGGGCCCACTACGAGCAGTACTTC
v_call: TRBV5-1; j_call: TRBJ2-5; d_call: -; cdr3_aa: CASSGTGTTGETQYF; cdr3_nt: TGCGCCAGCAGCGGAACCGGGACTACAGGGGAGACCCAGTACTTC
v_call: TRBV29-1; j_call: TRBJ2-7; d_call: -; cdr3_aa: CSVVAILDEQYF; cdr3_nt: TGCAGCGTTGTTGCGATCTTGGACGAGCAGTACTTC
v_call: TRBV7-9; j_call: TRBJ2-7; d_call: -; cdr3_aa: CASSTWQGPYEQYF; cdr3_nt: TGTGCCAGCAGCACCTGGCAGGGTCCCTACGAGCAGTACTTC
v_call: TRBV7-8; j_call: TRBJ1-2; d_call: -; cdr3_aa: CASSLRSDNYYGYTF; cdr3_nt: TGTGCCAGCAGCTTGAGATCGGACAACTACTATGGCTACACCTTC
v_call: TRBV5-4; j_call: TRBJ2-7; d_call: TRBD2; cdr3_aa: CASSDPSGGYEQYF; cdr3_nt: TGTGCCAGCAGCGACCCTAGCGGGGGCTACGAGCAGTACTTC
v_call: TRBV9; j_call: TRBJ1-4; d_call: -; cdr3_aa: CASSVGAGDEKLFF; cdr3_nt: TGTGCCAGCAGCGTGGGGGCAGGGGACGAAAAACTGTTTTTT
v_call: TRBV7-3; j_call: TRBJ1-1; d_call: -; cdr3_aa: CASSSTVNTEAFF; cdr3_nt: TGTGCCAGCAGCTCGACAGTGAACACTGAAGCTTTCTTT
v_call: TRBV30; j_call: TRBJ1-6; d_call: TRBD1; cdr3_aa: CATDPGQGVSPLHF; cdr3_nt: TGTGCCACCGATCCGGGACAGGGGGTGTCACCCCTCCACTTT
v_call: TRBV7-6; j_call: TRBJ1-1; d_call: TRBD1; cdr3_aa: CASSSPGQGRRNTEAFF; cdr3_nt: TGTGCCAGCAGTTCTCCGGGACAGGGGAGGAGGAACACTGAAGCTTTCTTT
v_call: TRBV13; j_call: TRBJ2-7; d_call: -; cdr3_aa: CASSDARGYEQYF; cdr3_nt: TGTGCCAGCAGCGACGCCCGGGGATACGAGCAGTACTTC